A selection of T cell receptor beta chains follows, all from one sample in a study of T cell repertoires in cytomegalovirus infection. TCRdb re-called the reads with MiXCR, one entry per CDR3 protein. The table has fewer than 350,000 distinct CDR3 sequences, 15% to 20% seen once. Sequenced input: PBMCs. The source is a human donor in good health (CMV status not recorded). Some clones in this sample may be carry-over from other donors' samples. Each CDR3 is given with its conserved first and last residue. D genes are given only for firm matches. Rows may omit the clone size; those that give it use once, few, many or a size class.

TGTGCCAGCTCACCGCGAGCGATTAAAACCGGGGAGCTGTTTTTT CASSPRAIKTGELFF few TRBV18 - TRBJ2-2
TGCGCCAGCAGCCATCGTAAGGGAGGATCACCCCTCCACTTT CASSHRKGGSPLHF - TRBV4-1 - TRBJ1-6
TGTGCCAGCAGCTTAGCGCGGGGCGCAATGAACACTGAAGCTTTCTTT CASSLARGAMNTEAFF many TRBV7-2 - TRBJ1-1
TGTGCCACAACCAGACAGGTTACTAGCACAGATACGCAGTATTTT CATTRQVTSTDTQYF many TRBV5-4 - TRBJ2-3
TGCAGTGCTACACCTTCCACAGGCCCCTACGAGCAGTACTTC CSATPSTGPYEQYF once TRBV20-1 - TRBJ2-7
TGTGCCAGCAGCTTGTCAGGGGGCACTGAAGCTTTCTTT CASSLSGGTEAFF many TRBV7-2 TRBD1 TRBJ1-1
TGTGCTAGCAGTTCCCGACTAGCGGCGGTAGAGACCCAGTACTTC CASSSRLAAVETQYF - TRBV7-7 TRBD2 TRBJ2-5
TGTGCCAGCAGTTACTCGGCCGGCGGCGGTGGTGAGACCCAGTACTTC CASSYSAGGGGETQYF few TRBV6-2/TRBV6-3 - TRBJ2-5
TGTGCCAGCAGCCCGACAGGGTATGAGCAGTTCTTC CASSPTGYEQFF few TRBV11-2 TRBD1 TRBJ2-1
TGTGCCAGCAGCCCGAACTGGGGGGGTGCAACGCCGGGCTACACCTTC CASSPNWGGATPGYTF many TRBV5-8 - TRBJ1-2
TGCAGTGCTAGAGATTCTGTGGGGCAGGGAGGAGGCAATCAGCCCCAGCATTTT CSARDSVGQGGGNQPQHF - TRBV20-1 - TRBJ1-5
TGTGCCAGCAGTTACTCGACAGGGGGCGGTAATTCACCCCTCCACTTT CASSYSTGGGNSPLHF - TRBV6-5 TRBD1 TRBJ1-6
TGCGCCAGCAGCCAAGATGGCAGACTCAACACTGAAGCTTTCTTT CASSQDGRLNTEAFF - TRBV4-3 - TRBJ1-1
TGTGCCAGCAGCTTAATGAGAGGCGGGAAAGAGACCCAGTACTTC CASSLMRGGKETQYF few TRBV11-2 - TRBJ2-5
TGTGCCAGTAGTCTTTCCGGACTCCAGTCTGGGGCCAACGTCCTGACTTTC CASSLSGLQSGANVLTF - TRBV19 - TRBJ2-6
TGTGCCAGCAGACTTGGGACATCGTATAATTCACCCCTCCACTTT CASRLGTSYNSPLHF few TRBV2 - TRBJ1-6
TGTGCCAGCAGCCCAAGGATGGGCATGAACACTGAAGCTTTCTTT CASSPRMGMNTEAFF many TRBV7-2 - TRBJ1-1
TGTGCCAGCAGCTTAGTTCACTCCGCGTCGGATGAGCAGTTCTTC CASSLVHSASDEQFF few TRBV7-3 - TRBJ2-1
TGTGCCAGCAGCTTGCGACTGGCTAGCGGAGGCGCACGGCAAGAGACCCAGTACTTC CASSLRLASGGARQETQYF few TRBV5-6 TRBD2 TRBJ2-5
TGTGCCAGCAGCACGGACAGAAATTCACCCCTCCACTTT CASSTDRNSPLHF many TRBV7-3 - TRBJ1-6
TGTGCCAGCAGTTTTTCACAGGGTCGACTAGTGCCCCAGCATTTT CASSFSQGRLVPQHF many TRBV12-3/TRBV12-4 - TRBJ1-5
TGTGCCAGCGTACCCGGGACAGGAGTTAATCAGCCCCAGCATTTT CASVPGTGVNQPQHF few TRBV2 TRBD1 TRBJ1-5
TGTGCCAGCAGTGAGTACCAGGGTTGGGGCCAGTTCTTC CASSEYQGWGQFF many TRBV6-1 - TRBJ2-1
TGTGCCAGCAGCGATCAGGAGAGCAACTATGGCTACACCTTC CASSDQESNYGYTF many TRBV7-9 - TRBJ1-2
TGCGCCAGCAGCTTGGGAATTACATCAACCCATGGCTACACCTTC CASSLGITSTHGYTF - TRBV5-1 - TRBJ1-2
TGTGCCAGCAGTCGGACAGGGTTCAACACCGGGGAGCTGTTTTTT CASSRTGFNTGELFF many TRBV27 TRBD1 TRBJ2-2
TGTGCCAGCAGTTACGCAACCATTCAGTACTTC CASSYATIQYF few TRBV6-2/TRBV6-3 - TRBJ2-4
TGTGCCAGCAGCCCGGGGGGGAAGGGACACCTAAGCTCCTACGAGCAGTACTTC CASSPGGKGHLSSYEQYF many TRBV7-9 TRBD2 TRBJ2-7
TGTGCCAGCAGCCAATGGGGGGGGCTGGGCGAGCAGTACTTC CASSQWGGLGEQYF once TRBV7-9 - TRBJ2-7
TGTGCCAGCAGCTTAAGGGGACAGGGAAGGCCCCAGCATTTT CASSLRGQGRPQHF few TRBV7-2 TRBD1 TRBJ1-5
TGTGCCAGCAGCTTGTACGCCCGCCCCTACGAGCAGTACTTC CASSLYARPYEQYF many TRBV28 - TRBJ2-7
TGTGCCAGCCGCCGTCGAGGCGACAGCACAGATACGCAGTATTTT CASRRRGDSTDTQYF - TRBV6-2/TRBV6-3 - TRBJ2-3
TGTGCCAGCAGCTTTACCTTTACCGGGGAGCTGTTTTTT CASSFTFTGELFF many TRBV7-2 - TRBJ2-2